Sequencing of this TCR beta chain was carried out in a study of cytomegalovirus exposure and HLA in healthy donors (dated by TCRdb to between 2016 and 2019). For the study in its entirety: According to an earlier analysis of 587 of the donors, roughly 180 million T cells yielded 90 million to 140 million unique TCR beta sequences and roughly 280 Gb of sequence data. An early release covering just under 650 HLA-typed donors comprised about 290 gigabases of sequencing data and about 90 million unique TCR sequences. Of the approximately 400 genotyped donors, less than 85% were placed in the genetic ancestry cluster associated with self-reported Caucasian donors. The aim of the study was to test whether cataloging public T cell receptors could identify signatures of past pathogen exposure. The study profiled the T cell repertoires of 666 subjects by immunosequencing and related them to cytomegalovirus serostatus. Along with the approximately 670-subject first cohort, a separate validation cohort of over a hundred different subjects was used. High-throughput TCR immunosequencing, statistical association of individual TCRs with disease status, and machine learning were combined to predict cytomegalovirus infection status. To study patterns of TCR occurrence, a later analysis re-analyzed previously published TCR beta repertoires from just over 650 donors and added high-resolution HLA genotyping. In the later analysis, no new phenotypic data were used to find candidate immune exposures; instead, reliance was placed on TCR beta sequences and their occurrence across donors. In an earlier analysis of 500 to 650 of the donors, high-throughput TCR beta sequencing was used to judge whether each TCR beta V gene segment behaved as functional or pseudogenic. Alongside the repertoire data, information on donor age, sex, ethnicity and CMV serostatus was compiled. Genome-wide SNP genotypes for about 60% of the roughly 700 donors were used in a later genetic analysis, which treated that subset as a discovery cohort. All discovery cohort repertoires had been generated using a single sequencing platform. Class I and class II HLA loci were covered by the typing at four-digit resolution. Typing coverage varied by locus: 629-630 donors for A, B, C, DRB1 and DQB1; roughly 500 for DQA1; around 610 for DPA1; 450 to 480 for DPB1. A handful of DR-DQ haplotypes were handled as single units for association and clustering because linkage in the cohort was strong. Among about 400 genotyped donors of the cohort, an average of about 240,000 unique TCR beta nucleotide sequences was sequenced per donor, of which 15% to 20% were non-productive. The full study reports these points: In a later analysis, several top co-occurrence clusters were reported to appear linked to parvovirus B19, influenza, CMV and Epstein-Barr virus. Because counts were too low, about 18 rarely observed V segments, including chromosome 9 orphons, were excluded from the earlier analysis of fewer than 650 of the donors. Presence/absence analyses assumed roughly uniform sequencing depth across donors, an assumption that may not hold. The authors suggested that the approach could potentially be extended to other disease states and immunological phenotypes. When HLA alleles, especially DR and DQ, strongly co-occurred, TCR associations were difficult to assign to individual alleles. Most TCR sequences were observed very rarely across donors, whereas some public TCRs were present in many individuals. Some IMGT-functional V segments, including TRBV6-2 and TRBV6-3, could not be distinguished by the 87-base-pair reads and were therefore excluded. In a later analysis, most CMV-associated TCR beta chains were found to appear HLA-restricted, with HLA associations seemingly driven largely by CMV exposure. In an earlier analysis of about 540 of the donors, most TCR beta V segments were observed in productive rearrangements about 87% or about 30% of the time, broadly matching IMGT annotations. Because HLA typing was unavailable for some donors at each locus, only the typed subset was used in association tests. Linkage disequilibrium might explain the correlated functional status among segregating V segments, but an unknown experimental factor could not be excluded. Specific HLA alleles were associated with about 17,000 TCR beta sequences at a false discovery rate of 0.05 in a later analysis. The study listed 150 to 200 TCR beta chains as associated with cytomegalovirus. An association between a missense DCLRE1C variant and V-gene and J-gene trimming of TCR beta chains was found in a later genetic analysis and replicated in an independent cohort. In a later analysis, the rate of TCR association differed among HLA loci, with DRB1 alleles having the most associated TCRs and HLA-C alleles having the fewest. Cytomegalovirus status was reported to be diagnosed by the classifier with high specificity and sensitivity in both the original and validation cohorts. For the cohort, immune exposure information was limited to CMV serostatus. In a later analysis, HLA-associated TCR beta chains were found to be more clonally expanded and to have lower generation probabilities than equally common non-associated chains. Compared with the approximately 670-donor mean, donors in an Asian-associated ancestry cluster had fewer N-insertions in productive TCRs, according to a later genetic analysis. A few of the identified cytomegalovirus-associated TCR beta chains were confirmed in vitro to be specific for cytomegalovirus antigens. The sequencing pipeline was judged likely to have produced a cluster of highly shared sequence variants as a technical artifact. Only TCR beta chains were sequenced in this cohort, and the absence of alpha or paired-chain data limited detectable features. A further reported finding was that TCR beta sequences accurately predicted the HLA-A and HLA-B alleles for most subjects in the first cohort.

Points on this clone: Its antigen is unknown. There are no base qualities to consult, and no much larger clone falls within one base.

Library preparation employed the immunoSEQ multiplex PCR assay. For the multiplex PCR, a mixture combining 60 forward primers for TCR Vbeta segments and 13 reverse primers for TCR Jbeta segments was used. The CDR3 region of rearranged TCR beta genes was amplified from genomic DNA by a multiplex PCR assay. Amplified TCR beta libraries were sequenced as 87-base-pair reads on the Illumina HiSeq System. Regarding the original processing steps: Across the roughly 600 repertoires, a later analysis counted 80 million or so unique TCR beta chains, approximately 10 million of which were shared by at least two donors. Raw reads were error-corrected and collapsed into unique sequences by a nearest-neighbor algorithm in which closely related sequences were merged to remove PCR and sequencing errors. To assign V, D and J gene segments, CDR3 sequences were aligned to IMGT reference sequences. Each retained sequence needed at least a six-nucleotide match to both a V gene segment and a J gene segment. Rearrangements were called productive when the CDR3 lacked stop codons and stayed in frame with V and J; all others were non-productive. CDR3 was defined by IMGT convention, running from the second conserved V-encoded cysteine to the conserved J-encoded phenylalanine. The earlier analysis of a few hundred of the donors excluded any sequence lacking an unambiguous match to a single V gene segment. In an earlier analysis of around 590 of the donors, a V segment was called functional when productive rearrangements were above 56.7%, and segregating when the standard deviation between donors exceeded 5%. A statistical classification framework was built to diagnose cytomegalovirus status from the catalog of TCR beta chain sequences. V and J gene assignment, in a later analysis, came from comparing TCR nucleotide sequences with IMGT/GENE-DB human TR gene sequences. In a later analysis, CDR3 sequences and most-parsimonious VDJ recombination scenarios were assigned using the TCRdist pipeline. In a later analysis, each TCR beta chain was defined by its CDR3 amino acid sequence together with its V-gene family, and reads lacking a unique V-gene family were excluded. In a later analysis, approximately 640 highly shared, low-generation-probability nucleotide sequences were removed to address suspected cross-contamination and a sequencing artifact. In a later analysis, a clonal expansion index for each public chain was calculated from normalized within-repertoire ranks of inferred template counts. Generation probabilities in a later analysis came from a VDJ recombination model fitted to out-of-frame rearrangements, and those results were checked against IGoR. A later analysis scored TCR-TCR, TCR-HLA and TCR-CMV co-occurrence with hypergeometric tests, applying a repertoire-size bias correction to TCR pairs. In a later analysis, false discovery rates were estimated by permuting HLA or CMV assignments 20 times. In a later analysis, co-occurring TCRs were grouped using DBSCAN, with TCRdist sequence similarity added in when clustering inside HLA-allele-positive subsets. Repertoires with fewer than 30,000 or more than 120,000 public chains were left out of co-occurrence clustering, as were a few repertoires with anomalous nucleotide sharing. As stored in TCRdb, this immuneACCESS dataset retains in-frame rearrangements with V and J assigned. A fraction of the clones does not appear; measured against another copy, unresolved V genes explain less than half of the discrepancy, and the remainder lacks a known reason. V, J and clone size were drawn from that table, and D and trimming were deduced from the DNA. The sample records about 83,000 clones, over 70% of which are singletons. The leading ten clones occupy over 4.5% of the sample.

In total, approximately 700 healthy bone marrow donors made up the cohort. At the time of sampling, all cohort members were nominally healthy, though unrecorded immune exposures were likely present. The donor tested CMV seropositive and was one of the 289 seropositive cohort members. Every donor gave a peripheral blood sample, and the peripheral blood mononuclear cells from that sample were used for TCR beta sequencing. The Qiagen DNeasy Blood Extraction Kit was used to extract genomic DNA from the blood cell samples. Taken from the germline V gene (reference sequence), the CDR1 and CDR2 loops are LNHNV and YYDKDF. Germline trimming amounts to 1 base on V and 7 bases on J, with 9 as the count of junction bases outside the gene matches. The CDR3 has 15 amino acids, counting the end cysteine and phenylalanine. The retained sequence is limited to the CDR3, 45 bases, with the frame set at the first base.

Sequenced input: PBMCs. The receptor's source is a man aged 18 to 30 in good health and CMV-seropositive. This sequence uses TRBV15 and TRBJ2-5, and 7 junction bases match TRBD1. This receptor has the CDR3 CATSRVGGSLRTQYF. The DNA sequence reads TGTGCCACCAGCAGAGTAGGGGGCAGTCTTCGGACCCAGTACTTC.